The 7 T cell receptor beta chains below come from one sample, sequenced in a study of control samples from healthy donors and cancer patients. Repertoires were generated with immunoSEQ multiplex PCR, while TCRdb's copy carries only in-frame clones and drops some. The table has some 140,000 clones, approximately 94% seen once. Sequenced material: blood. These receptors came from a man aged 40-50 years in good health.

The chain has TRBV2 and TRBJ1-4; D possibly corresponds to TRBD1 (5 bases). Germline V lookup: CDR1 SNHLY, CDR2 FYNNEI. Trimming left V 8 bases short and J 5 bases short, with 15 bases between. CDR3 length: 14 residues. This CDR3 is CASARRTQNEKLFF. CDR3 sequence (DNA): TGTGCCAGCGCTCGGAGGACACAGAATGAAAAACTGTTTTTT.

As for this clone: Within the sample, other DNA sequences also encode this same CDR3. The J gene is TRBJ2-3, the V gene TRBV29-1; weak D call: TRBD1 (6 bases). Germline assignment: CDR1 SQVTM and CDR2 ANQGSEA. The CDR3 covers 11 residues. V lost 8 bases and J 3 bases, leaving 9 bases between the germline ends. Here the CDR3 reads CSSRGTDTQYF. The CDR3 nucleotides are TGCAGCTCCAGGGGAACAGATACGCAGTATTTT.

This chain connects TRBV27 to TRBJ1-6, with 8 bases that match TRBD1. The CDR3 loop spans 16 amino acids. CDR1 is MNHEY, CDR2 SMNVEV, per germline (reference sequence). V was clipped by 4 bases and J by 5 bases; unmatched bases: 7. This CDR3 reads CASSSRPDRDNSPLHF. DNA of the CDR3: TGTGCCAGCAGTTCTCGCCCGGACAGGGATAATTCACCCCTCCACTTT.

The chain combines TRBV11-2 with TRBJ1-1; D is unclear. The CDR3 is made up of 16 amino acids. Germline values: CDR1 SGHAT, CDR2 FQNNGV. V lost 5 bases, J lost 0 bases, and 16 bases lay in between. In DNA, the CDR3 is TGTGCCAGCAGCACGGGGAGTCTGGCTATGAACACTGAAGCTTTCTTT. Translating it yields CASSTGSLAMNTEAFF.

A single count supports this clone. V and J are TRBV6-5 and TRBJ2-7; the D is unclear. V was clipped by 6 bases and J by 4 bases, with 13 bases between them. The V gene's germline CDR1 is MNHEY and CDR2 SVGAGI. CDR3 length: 13 residues. The CDR3 here is CASRHKRWYEQYF. DNA for the CDR3: TGTGCCAGCAGACACAAACGGTGGTACGAGCAGTACTTC.

This chain links TRBV24-1 with TRBJ2-3; the match to TRBD1 covers 8 bases. V was clipped by 4 bases and J by 1 base; unmatched bases: 9. The germline gives CDR1 KGHDR, CDR2 SFDVKD. The CDR3 runs to 17 residues. The CDR3 is CATSDPPGQGGTDTQYF. The CDR3 DNA follows: TGTGCCACCAGTGACCCTCCCGGACAGGGAGGCACAGATACGCAGTATTTT.

In the case of this clone: The same CDR3 arises from other DNA sequences in this sample as well. CDR3 region: CAGSGGRETQYF. CDR3 coding DNA: TGTGCCGGGTCCGGGGGACGGGAGACCCAGTACTTC. V gene TRBV30 combines with J gene TRBJ2-5; D might be TRBD2 (6 bases). The germline V gene encodes CDR1 GTSNPN and CDR2 SVGIG (reference sequence). V was shortened by 8 bases and J by 5 bases, with 15 bases between the two germline ends. The CDR3 has 12 amino acids. Full variable domain (missing parts from reference TRBV30 and TRBJ2-5): SQTIHQWPATLVQPVGSPLSLECTVEGTSNPNLYWYRQAAGRGLQLLFYSVGIGQISSEVPQNLSASRPQDRQFILSSKKLLLSDSGFYLCAGSGGRETQYFGPGTRLLVL.